This T cell receptor beta chain originates from a study of blood T cell repertoires in COVID-19. Study summary: Samples of COVID-19 (acute and convalescent) were obtained from the United States, Italy and Spain.

Participant ages covered about 18 to 89 years across 24 US areas. Study processing details: Nucleated cell counts were estimated from reference gene primer amplification. The repertoire was sequenced with immunoSEQ multiplex PCR; TCRdb's copy has only in-frame clones and lacks some. V and J calls and clone size are those listed in that table; D and trimming were worked out from the DNA. The sample lists roughly 250,000 clones, 75% to 90% seen once, with about 6.9% in the top ten. The sequence was collected from a woman aged 30 to 39 with acute COVID-19. The sample taken for sequencing was PBMCs or T cells enriched from blood (not recorded which).

This chain's CDR3 is CASSLAQNQPQHF. The CDR3, as DNA: TGTGCCAGCAGCTTAGCGCAGAATCAGCCCCAGCATTTT. J is TRBJ1-5 and V is TRBV7-9; no clear D. V lost 0 bases to trimming and J lost 4 bases, with 4 bases between them. There are 13 residues in the CDR3. CDR1 SEHNR and CDR2 FQNEAQ come from the germline V gene (reference sequence).